The T cell receptor (beta chain) under discussion was sequenced for a study of shared clonotypes between healthy human individuals. Study results and caveats: Rarefaction exposed incomplete sorted-subset sequencing despite large depth. All-four-donor shared clonotypes had higher generation probabilities than non-shared clonotypes did.

Using immunoSEQ multiplex PCR, the repertoire was profiled, and TCRdb retains in-frame clones only, with some absent. Seen here are about a million clones, 77% observed once, and the top ten hold roughly 0.83%. Trimming pared 6 bases from V and 0 bases from J, leaving 10 bases between. This CDR3 comprises 14 residues. Germline assignment: CDR1 SGHRS and CDR2 YFSETQ. Only Caucasian adults living in Nashville, Tennessee served as donors. Splitting of CD4+ cells produced CD45RA+ naive and CD45RA-negative memory subsets. Notes on this clone: Its specificity is not known.

The clonotype comes from a man aged 18 to 29 in good health. Some clones in this sample may be carry-over from other donors' samples. The chain joins TRBV5-1 to TRBJ1-3; no clear D. The specimen was memory CD4+ T cells from PBMCs. Stated subset: CD45RA-negative fraction. CDR3 amino acids: CASTNGVSGNTIYF. CDR3 in DNA: TGCGCCAGCACAAACGGGGTCTCTGGAAACACCATATATTTT.